This T cell receptor beta chain stems from a study of response to subunit inactivated influenza vaccine. Study-wide results and caveats: T cells newly recruited by each seasonal influenza vaccination are few, the authors suggested.

From the RT-PCR reads, TCRdb called clonotypes with MiXCR, one entry per CDR3 protein. The data hold about 500,000 distinct CDR3 sequences, with approximately 15% observed a single time. The CDR3 length is 13 residues. CDR1 SGHTA and CDR2 FQGNSA come from the germline V gene. V lost 5 bases and J lost 4; bases outside the gene matches: 3. About this clonotype itself: Its antigen is currently unknown.

The TCR comes from a man aged 50 to 69 who received an inactivated influenza vaccine. The chain joins TRBV7-2 to TRBJ2-3; 7 positions agree with TRBD1. The specimen was CD4+ T cells sorted from PBMCs, collected 23 months after vaccination. The DNA for the CDR3 is TGTGCCAGCAGCGTACAGGGGTCAGATACGCAGTATTTT. Translating it yields CASSVQGSDTQYF.